This TCR beta chain was sequenced during a study of T cell repertoires in cytomegalovirus infection. Overall study context: Recently identified HLA-C-restricted CMV epitopes and well-studied HLA-B-restricted CMV epitopes were used by the study. Evidence of both CMV infection and a matching HLA type came from public TCR beta signatures.

About this clonotype: Its antigen is still unknown.

Study-level findings and limits: The ex vivo response was dominated by HLA-C-restricted CMV-specific TCR beta clonotypes. The study identified carriers of CMV plus the relevant HLA from cumulative public TCR beta family frequency.

TCRdb reanalysed the reads using MiXCR and keeps one entry per CDR3 protein. The sample carries about 150,000 distinct CDR3 sequences, about 31% recorded once. This clonotype was obtained from a human donor in good health (CMV status not recorded). Some clones in this sample may be carry-over from other donors' samples. Sequencing used CD8+ T cells from cultured PBMCs, obtained from culture after CMV antigen stimulation.

The CDR3: CASSRRQGDNQPQHF. CDR3 sequence (DNA): TGCGCCAGCAGCCGGAGACAGGGGGACAATCAGCCCCAGCATTTT. V and J are TRBV4-1 and TRBJ1-5, with TRBD1 identical over 9 bases. This CDR3 has 15 amino acids. The germline V gene encodes CDR1 MGHRA and CDR2 YSYEKL. Unmatched junction bases numbered 4, after V lost 4 bases and J lost 3 bases.